These T cell receptor beta chains were read from a single sample in a study of T cells after yellow fever vaccination. Via MiXCR, TCRdb re-called the 5' RACE reads, giving one row per CDR3 protein. Altogether about 360,000 distinct CDR3 sequences are present, about 6% being singletons, with the ten largest covering around 16%. The sequencing here drew on PBMCs, taken 5 days after the yellow fever booster vaccination. These receptor sequences come from a man in his thirties or forties who received the YFV17D yellow fever vaccine. Each CDR3 is given with its conserved first and last residue.

V	CDR3
TRBV25-1	CASSVSGANVLTF
TRBV6-2/TRBV6-3	CASSKITLAGANTGELFF
TRBV20-1	CSASDDSYNEQFF
TRBV6-5	CASSVGAGELFF
TRBV27	CASSPWDFLYEQYF
TRBV7-2	CASSIQGRDSPLHF
TRBV20-1	CSARAEAGVNSPLHF
TRBV12-3/TRBV12-4	CASTRQGLDGYTF
TRBV28	CATRVNEQYF
TRBV7-2	CASSPRDRFGELFF
TRBV30	CAWTKRDLTYEQYF
TRBV7-9	CASIHGGLAGTGELFF
TRBV3-1	CASSHGLQGVETQYF
TRBV3-1	CASSLRETYEQYF
TRBV27	CASSLGGGKETQYF
TRBV12-3/TRBV12-4	CTISFFPHGTYSTDTQYF
TRBV7-2	CASSLGGENYEQYF
TRBV5-4	CASSFFSGGGYEQYF
TRBV7-9	CASRDSYEQYF
TRBV6-2/TRBV6-3	CASSYIAVLPGQTYSNQPQHF
TRBV6-1	CASSRTPKGTQYF
TRBV4-3	CASSQDGTGSEKLFF
TRBV4-3	CASSQEVHSRETQYF
TRBV5-1	CASRAGLASGRGTYEQYF
TRBV29-1	CSELAGLDTQYF
TRBV28	CASCMRTTYNEQFF
TRBV5-6	CASSLADVEQFF
TRBV7-2	CASSLDMGIYNEQFF